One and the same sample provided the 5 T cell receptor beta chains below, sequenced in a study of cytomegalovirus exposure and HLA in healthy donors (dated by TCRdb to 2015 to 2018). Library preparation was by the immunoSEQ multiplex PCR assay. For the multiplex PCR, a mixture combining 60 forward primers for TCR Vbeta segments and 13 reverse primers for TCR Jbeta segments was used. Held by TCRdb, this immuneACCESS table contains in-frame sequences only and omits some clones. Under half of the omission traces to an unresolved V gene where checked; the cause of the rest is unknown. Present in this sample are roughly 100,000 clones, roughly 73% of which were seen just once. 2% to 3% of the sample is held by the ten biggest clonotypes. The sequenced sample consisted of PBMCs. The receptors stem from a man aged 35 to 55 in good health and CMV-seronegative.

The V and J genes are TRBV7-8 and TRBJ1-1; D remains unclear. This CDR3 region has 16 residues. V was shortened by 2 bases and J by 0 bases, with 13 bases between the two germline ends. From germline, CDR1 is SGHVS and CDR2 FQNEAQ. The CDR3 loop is CASSLTSGRLNTEAFF. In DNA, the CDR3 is TGTGCCAGCAGCTTAACAAGCGGTCGGTTGAACACTGAAGCTTTCTTT.

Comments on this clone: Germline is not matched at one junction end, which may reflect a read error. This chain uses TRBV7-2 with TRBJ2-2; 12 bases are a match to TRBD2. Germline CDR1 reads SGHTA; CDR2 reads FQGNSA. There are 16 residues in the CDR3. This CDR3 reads CASSLAGGLTTGELFF. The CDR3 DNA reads TGTGCCAGCAGCCTAGCGGGGGGGCTTACAACCGGGGAGCTGTTTTTT.

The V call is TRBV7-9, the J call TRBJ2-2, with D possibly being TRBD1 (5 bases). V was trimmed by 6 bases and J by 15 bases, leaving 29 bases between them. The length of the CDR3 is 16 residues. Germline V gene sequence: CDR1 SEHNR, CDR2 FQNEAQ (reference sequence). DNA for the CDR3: TGTGCCAGCAGACCGATAGACAGTCCCCCTGCCGCGAGGATGTTTTTT. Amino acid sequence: CASRPIDSPPAARMFF.

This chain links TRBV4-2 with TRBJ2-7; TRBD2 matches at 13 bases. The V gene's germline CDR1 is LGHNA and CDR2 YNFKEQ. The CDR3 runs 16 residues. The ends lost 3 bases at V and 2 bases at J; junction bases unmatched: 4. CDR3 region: CASSQATSGGAYEQYF. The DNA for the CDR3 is TGTGCCAGCAGCCAGGCAACTAGCGGGGGGGCCTACGAGCAGTACTTC.

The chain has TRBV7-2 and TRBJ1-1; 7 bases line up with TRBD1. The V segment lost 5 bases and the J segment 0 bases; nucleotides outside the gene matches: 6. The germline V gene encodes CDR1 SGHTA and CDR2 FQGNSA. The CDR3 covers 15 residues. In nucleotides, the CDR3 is TGTGCCAGCAGCGCGAACAGGGGAATGAACACTGAAGCTTTCTTT. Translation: CASSANRGMNTEAFF.